These T cell receptor beta chains were read from a single sample in a study of blood T cell repertoires in COVID-19. Using immunoSEQ multiplex PCR, the repertoire was profiled, and TCRdb retains in-frame clones only, with some absent. The repertoire holds 260,000 or so clones, with roughly 82% as singletons. Sequences were obtained from peripheral blood. These receptors were obtained from a woman aged 70-85 years with acute or convalescent COVID-19. Each CDR3 is given with its conserved first and last residue. The order of the fields is J gene, V gene, D gene, clone size, CDR3 protein, CDR3 DNA. D genes are given only for firm matches. Rows give clone size only sometimes, using once, few, many, or a class for an expanded clone.

J gene: TRBJ1-2
V gene: TRBV5-1
D gene: TRBD1
clone size: few
CDR3 protein: CASSLEQGVGYGYTF
CDR3 DNA: TGCGCCAGCAGCTTGGAGCAGGGGGTTGGCTATGGCTACACCTTC

J gene: TRBJ2-1
V gene: TRBV19
D gene: NA
clone size: NA
CDR3 protein: CASSWGRTANNEQFF
CDR3 DNA: TGTGCCAGTAGTTGGGGCAGGACGGCCAACAATGAGCAGTTCTTC

J gene: TRBJ1-3
V gene: TRBV19
D gene: NA
clone size: NA
CDR3 protein: CASRWGSTGNTIYF
CDR3 DNA: TGTGCCAGTAGATGGGGCTCGACTGGAAACACCATATATTTT

J gene: TRBJ1-1
V gene: TRBV9
D gene: TRBD1
clone size: NA
CDR3 protein: CASSGTGRYTEAFF
CDR3 DNA: TGTGCCAGCAGTGGGACAGGGCGATACACTGAAGCTTTCTTT

J gene: TRBJ1-2
V gene: TRBV12-3/TRBV12-4
D gene: NA
clone size: NA
CDR3 protein: CASSYQGSYGYTF
CDR3 DNA: TGTGCCAGCAGCTACCAGGGGTCCTATGGCTACACCTTC

J gene: TRBJ1-2
V gene: TRBV25-1
D gene: NA
clone size: NA
CDR3 protein: CASSDDSPYGYTF
CDR3 DNA: TGTGCCAGCAGTGATGACAGTCCTTATGGCTACACCTTC

J gene: TRBJ2-7
V gene: TRBV9
D gene: TRBD2
clone size: NA
CDR3 protein: CASSADRSAGAYEQYF
CDR3 DNA: TGTGCCAGCAGCGCCGATAGATCAGCGGGGGCCTACGAGCAGTACTTC

J gene: TRBJ1-5
V gene: TRBV30
D gene: TRBD1
clone size: NA
CDR3 protein: CAWSVTGGWQPQHF
CDR3 DNA: TGTGCCTGGAGTGTTACAGGGGGTTGGCAGCCCCAGCATTTT

J gene: TRBJ1-5
V gene: TRBV28
D gene: NA
clone size: once
CDR3 protein: CASSSANQPQHF
CDR3 DNA: TGTGCCAGTTCCAGCGCCAATCAGCCCCAGCATTTT

J gene: TRBJ2-7
V gene: TRBV5-1
D gene: TRBD2
clone size: NA
CDR3 protein: CASSPGSGVSYEQYF
CDR3 DNA: TGCGCCAGCAGCCCCGGCAGCGGGGTTTCCTACGAGCAGTACTTC

J gene: TRBJ2-7
V gene: TRBV12-3/TRBV12-4
D gene: NA
clone size: NA
CDR3 protein: CASSETPYEQYF
CDR3 DNA: TGTGCCAGCAGCGAGACTCCCTACGAGCAGTACTTC

J gene: TRBJ2-5
V gene: TRBV6-2/TRBV6-3
D gene: TRBD2
clone size: NA
CDR3 protein: CASSYPRGGGETQYF
CDR3 DNA: TGTGCCAGCAGTTACCCGCGGGGGGGCGGAGAGACCCAGTACTTC

J gene: TRBJ1-1
V gene: TRBV12-3/TRBV12-4
D gene: NA
clone size: NA
CDR3 protein: CASSFAGNTEAFF
CDR3 DNA: TGTGCCAGCAGTTTCGCAGGGAACACTGAAGCTTTCTTT

J gene: TRBJ1-1
V gene: TRBV7-9
D gene: NA
clone size: NA
CDR3 protein: CASSLAPVNTEAFF
CDR3 DNA: TGTGCCAGCAGCTTAGCCCCAGTGAACACTGAAGCTTTCTTT

J gene: TRBJ1-1
V gene: TRBV12-3/TRBV12-4
D gene: TRBD1
clone size: NA
CDR3 protein: CASSFGQGLEAFF
CDR3 DNA: TGTGCCAGCAGTTTTGGACAGGGACTTGAAGCTTTCTTT

J gene: TRBJ1-2
V gene: TRBV2
D gene: NA
clone size: NA
CDR3 protein: CASSDRAYGYTF
CDR3 DNA: TGTGCCAGCAGTGACAGGGCCTATGGCTACACCTTC

J gene: TRBJ1-6
V gene: TRBV6-5
D gene: NA
clone size: NA
CDR3 protein: CASSLETRSSPLHF
CDR3 DNA: TGTGCCAGCAGTTTGGAGACTAGGAGTTCACCCCTCCACTTT

J gene: TRBJ2-3
V gene: TRBV5-4
D gene: TRBD2
clone size: NA
CDR3 protein: CASSLGEGLTDTQYF
CDR3 DNA: TGTGCCAGCAGCTTAGGGGAGGGGCTCACAGATACGCAGTATTTT

J gene: TRBJ1-4
V gene: TRBV3-1/TRBV3-2
D gene: NA
clone size: NA
CDR3 protein: CASSQGAGPVDPTNEKLFF
CDR3 DNA: TGTGCCAGCAGCCAGGGGGCTGGCCCCGTTGATCCAACTAATGAAAAACTGTTTTTT

J gene: TRBJ2-1
V gene: TRBV7-7
D gene: TRBD2
clone size: NA
CDR3 protein: CASSLGGGYNEQFF
CDR3 DNA: TGTGCTAGCAGCCTCGGGGGGGGATACAATGAGCAGTTCTTC

J gene: TRBJ1-5
V gene: TRBV7-9
D gene: NA
clone size: NA
CDR3 protein: CASSLTGYQPQHF
CDR3 DNA: TGTGCCAGCAGCTTAACAGGGTATCAGCCCCAGCATTTT

J gene: TRBJ2-7
V gene: TRBV12-3/TRBV12-4
D gene: NA
clone size: few
CDR3 protein: CASSLSGGYEQYF
CDR3 DNA: TGTGCCAGCAGTTTATCAGGAGGCTACGAGCAGTACTTC

J gene: TRBJ1-4
V gene: TRBV3-1/TRBV3-2
D gene: NA
clone size: few
CDR3 protein: CASSQDLPGYTEKLFF
CDR3 DNA: TGTGCCAGCAGCCAAGATCTGCCAGGGTATACTGAAAAACTGTTTTTT